The 32 T cell receptor beta chains presented below share a single source sample, sequenced in a study of shared clonotypes between healthy human individuals. TCRdb keeps only in-frame clones here, not all; method: immunoSEQ multiplex PCR. The sample has about 2 million clones, roughly 94% seen once. Naive CD8 cells were CD45RO-negative, positively selected for CCR7, excluding terminally differentiated effector memory CD45RA+ cells. The sample comprised naive CD8+ T cells sorted from blood. The receptor set was obtained from a man younger than 30 in good health.

The chain combines TRBV5-1 with TRBJ2-2; TRBD2 agrees at 7 bases. The CDR3 consists of 14 residues. Germline lookup yields CDR1 SGHRS and CDR2 YFSETQ. The trim removed 4 bases at V and 5 bases at J, leaving 5 bases unmatched. Written as DNA, the CDR3 is TGCGCCAGCAGCCCCGAAGCGGGAACCGGGGAGCTGTTTTTT. Protein: CASSPEAGTGELFF.

J is TRBJ2-3 and V is TRBV9, with 12 positions matching TRBD2. CDR1 and CDR2 (germline): SGDLS, YYNGEE. The length of the CDR3 is 15 residues. Losses at the gene ends were 3 bases for V and 4 bases for J; bases not matched to a gene: 3. In nucleotides, the CDR3 is TGTGCCAGCAGCGGGACTAGCGGGGTGGCAGATACGCAGTATTTT. It translates to CASSGTSGVADTQYF.

The rearrangement links TRBV10-2 to TRBJ2-1, with D possibly TRBD1 on 6 matching bases. CDR1 is WSHSY, CDR2 SAAADI, per germline. The CDR3 runs 14 residues. V shed 3 bases and J shed 8 bases, with 14 bases lying between them. The CDR3 DNA reads as TGCGCCAGCAGTGACCTCTGGGGGCAGCATGAGCAGTTCTTC. Protein sequence: CASSDLWGQHEQFF.

This clone was seen a single time. The chain combines TRBV2 with TRBJ2-3; 9 nucleotides align to TRBD1. The J segment lost 6 bases and the V segment lost 6 bases, leaving 10 bases of the junction unmatched. The CDR3 sequence is 15 residues long. The V gene's germline CDR1 is SNHLY and CDR2 FYNNEI. The CDR3 protein is CASSPGQGSLDTQYF. In DNA form, the CDR3 reads TGTGCCAGCAGCCCTGGACAGGGGAGTCTGGATACGCAGTATTTT.

The rearrangement uses TRBV5-1 and TRBJ2-1; D call uncertain. This CDR3 has 11 amino acids. The germline CDR1 and CDR2 sequences are SGHRS and YFSETQ. V lost 6 bases and J 7 bases, leaving 8 bases between the germline ends. The CDR3 nucleotides are TGCGCCAGCACCGACACTAATGAGCAGTTCTTC. Amino acid sequence: CASTDTNEQFF.

The chain links TRBV28 to TRBJ2-1; weak D call: TRBD2 (5 bases). V was trimmed by 7 bases and J by 3 bases, leaving 13 bases between them. CDR3 length equals 14 residues. Germline values: CDR1 MDHEN, CDR2 SYDVKM. The CDR3 DNA is TGTGCCAGCACACTGGGAAGCGGCTACAATGAGCAGTTCTTC. Translation: CASTLGSGYNEQFF.

The chain combines TRBV6-5 with TRBJ1-1, with D unresolved. The germline V gene encodes CDR1 MNHEY and CDR2 SVGAGI. The CDR3 spans 14 residues. V lost 0 bases and J lost 5, with 10 bases in between. The CDR3 reads CASSYSATGTEAFF. In DNA, the CDR3 is TGTGCCAGCAGTTACTCGGCCACGGGGACTGAAGCTTTCTTT.

This clone was observed a single time. V gene TRBV27 combines with J gene TRBJ1-5, with TRBD1 identical over 8 bases. CDR1 and CDR2 (germline): MNHEY, SMNVEV (reference sequence). V shed 0 bases and J 5 bases; nucleotides not matched to a gene: 3. This CDR3 is 15 amino acids long. The CDR3 sequence: CASSLSRTGHQPQHF. The CDR3 DNA sequence: TGTGCCAGCAGTTTATCCCGGACAGGGCATCAGCCCCAGCATTTT.

The chain employs TRBV9 and TRBJ1-6, with unresolved D. The CDR3 length is 14 residues. Per the germline V gene, CDR1 is SGDLS and CDR2 is YYNGEE. Trimming left V 3 bases short and J 10 bases short, with 14 bases between. The CDR3 region is CASSAPLEASPLHF. The CDR3 bases are TGTGCCAGCAGCGCTCCATTGGAAGCGTCACCCCTCCACTTT.

The chain recombines TRBV7-9 with TRBJ1-4, with D possibly TRBD1 on 6 matching bases. This CDR3 has 16 amino acids. Germline V gene data show CDR1 as SEHNR and CDR2 as FQNEAQ (reference sequence). Trimming took off 5 bases at V and 5 bases at J, with 18 bases between the two ends. DNA for the CDR3: TGTGCCAGCAGCCCTGCTGGGGGGGGCGTAAATGAAAAACTGTTTTTT. Translating it yields CASSPAGGGVNEKLFF.

Concerning this clone itself: The identical CDR3 is also encoded by other nucleotide sequences in the sample. The chain uses TRBV27 and TRBJ1-1; no clear D gene. The CDR3 has 13 amino acids. Between the trimmed V and J ends, which lost 0 bases and 5 bases, there was a span of 7 bases. The V gene's germline CDR1 is MNHEY and CDR2 SMNVEV (reference sequence). CDR3 in amino acids: CASSLSGGTEAFF. The CDR3 DNA reads TGTGCCAGCAGTTTATCAGGTGGGACTGAAGCTTTCTTT.

The chain carries TRBV29-1 and TRBJ2-7; D is perhaps TRBD1 (6 bases). The CDR3 has 13 residues. V gave up 5 bases and J gave up 2 bases, with 13 bases separating them. The germline V gene encodes CDR1 SQVTM and CDR2 ANQGSEA. DNA for the CDR3: TGCAGCGTTAACAGAGCAGGGGCCTACGAGCAGTACTTC. Amino acids: CSVNRAGAYEQYF.

The chain carries TRBV4-1 and TRBJ2-5; 8 bases align to TRBD2. The CDR3 contains 15 residues. Losses at the gene ends were 5 bases for V and 5 bases for J; bases not matched to a gene: 10. Germline CDR1 is MGHRA and CDR2 is YSYEKL. CDR3 sequence: CASSSPAGGRETQYF. CDR3 nucleotides: TGCGCCAGCAGCTCCCCGGCGGGCGGGAGGGAGACCCAGTACTTC.

The rearrangement links TRBV5-1 to TRBJ2-2; D uncertain. CDR1 and CDR2 from the germline V gene are SGHRS and YFSETQ. With 5 bases removed from V and 7 bases from J, the gap between germline ends came to 18 bases. The CDR3 contains 15 residues. The CDR3 spells CASSHFRAGFGELFF. CDR3 nucleotide sequence: TGCGCCAGCAGTCACTTTAGGGCAGGCTTCGGGGAGCTGTTTTTT.

The chain links TRBV27 to TRBJ2-2, with 13 bases that match TRBD2. Germline V gene data show CDR1 as MNHEY and CDR2 as SMNVEV (reference sequence). The CDR3 consists of 15 residues. J gave up 5 bases and V 8 bases, and 5 bases lay outside the gene matches. The CDR3 nucleotides read TGTGCCAGCGGACTAGCGGGAGCGGGGACCGGGGAGCTGTTTTTT. It translates to CASGLAGAGTGELFF.

In its sample, this clone was seen once. The CDR3 sequence: CASSYSISIKATGELFF. The DNA of the CDR3 is TGTGCCAGCAGTTACTCGATCTCTATTAAAGCAACCGGGGAGCTGTTTTTT. The J gene is TRBJ2-2, the V gene TRBV6-7; D is unclear. TRBV6-7 has ORF status, its function being uncertain. V lost 0 bases to trimming and J lost 5 bases, with 16 bases between them. The CDR3 is made up of 17 amino acids.

This clone was seen a few times. The V gene is TRBV27, the J gene TRBJ1-2, with unresolved D. Between the trimmed V and J ends, which lost 5 bases and 5 bases, there was a span of 3 bases. From germline, CDR1 is MNHEY and CDR2 SMNVEV (reference sequence). The length of the CDR3 is 10 residues. The CDR3 region is CASSEYGYTF. Written as DNA, the CDR3 is TGTGCCAGCAGTGAATATGGCTACACCTTC.

The CDR3 sequence is CATETGVSGETQYF. CDR3 DNA sequence: TGTGCCACCGAGACAGGGGTGTCTGGGGAGACCCAGTACTTC. The genes are TRBV6-5 and TRBJ2-5; 8 bases match TRBD1. Germline V gene data show CDR1 as MNHEY and CDR2 as SVGAGI. This CDR3 comprises 14 residues. V was clipped by 10 bases and J by 5 bases; unmatched bases: 12.

The J gene is TRBJ2-3, the V gene TRBV10-1, with D uncertain. V dropped 0 bases and J dropped 6 bases, with 7 bases sitting between them. CDR3 length: 13 residues. Germline V CDR1 and CDR2: WNHNN, SYGVQD (reference sequence). The CDR3 region is CASSESLRDTQYF. CDR3 sequence (DNA): TGCGCCAGCAGTGAGTCCCTACGGGATACGCAGTATTTT.

This clone has only one observation. This sequence joins TRBV2 and TRBJ1-1, with a tentative D call TRBD1 (6 bases). The CDR3 loop spans 17 amino acids. Germline V gene sequence: CDR1 SNHLY, CDR2 FYNNEI. Between the trimmed V and J ends, which lost 4 bases and 0 bases, there was a span of 18 bases. The CDR3 sequence is CASSVWDKATMNTEAFF. The CDR3 DNA follows: TGTGCCAGCAGTGTATGGGACAAGGCTACGATGAACACTGAAGCTTTCTTT. Drawing the rest from reference TRBV2 and TRBJ1-1, the complete variable domain is EPEVTQTPSHQVTQMGQEVILRCVPISNHLYFYWYRQILGQKVEFLVSFYNNEISEKSEIFDDQFSVERPDGSNFTLKIRSTKLEDSAMYFCASSVWDKATMNTEAFFGQGTRLTVV.

The V and J genes are TRBV7-9 and TRBJ2-1, with 9 bases matching TRBD2. Germline-derived CDR1 and CDR2 are SEHNR and FQNEAQ (reference sequence). CDR3 length: 16 residues. Germline trimming cut 6 bases from V and 5 bases from J; bases unmatched to any gene: 11. CDR3 residues: CASRVPAGGYNNEQFF. The CDR3 DNA reads TGTGCCAGCAGGGTACCGGCGGGAGGGTACAACAATGAGCAGTTCTTC.

The chain couples TRBV11-2 to TRBJ1-6; no reliable D call. Trimming stripped 2 bases from V and 8 bases from J, with 4 bases between. The germline V gene encodes CDR1 SGHAT and CDR2 FQNNGV. The CDR3 has 12 amino acids. The CDR3 DNA sequence: TGTGCCAGCAGCTTACGGGATTCACCCCTCCACTTT. It yields the protein CASSLRDSPLHF. The complete variable domain, with remaining parts taken from reference TRBV11-2 and TRBJ1-6, reads EAGVAQSPRYKIIEKRQSVAFWCNPISGHATLYWYQQILGQGPKLLIQFQNNGVVDDSQLPKDRFSAERLKGVDSTLKIQPAKLEDSAVYLCASSLRDSPLHFGNGTRLTVT.

This clone has just a few counts. This rearrangement joins TRBV5-8 to TRBJ1-6; a weak D match, TRBD1 (5 bases). In germline, CDR1 is SGHTS, CDR2 YDEGEE. Trimming stripped 4 bases from V and 5 bases from J, with 19 bases between. The CDR3 sequence is 17 residues long. The CDR3 nucleotides are TGTGCCAGCAGCCAGGCCGCGAGGGGAGCGGATAATTCACCCCTCCACTTT. This translates into CASSQAARGADNSPLHF.

The chain employs TRBV5-6 and TRBJ2-3, with 7 bases fitting TRBD1. The CDR3 runs to 16 residues. Trimming took 0 bases from V and 4 from J; bases not matched to a gene: 8. From germline, CDR1 is SGHDT and CDR2 YYEEEE. CDR3 sequence (DNA): TGTGCCAGCAGCTTGGTCACAGGGGAGTGGGCAGATACGCAGTATTTT. Amino acid sequence: CASSLVTGEWADTQYF.

The chain is built from TRBV11-2 and TRBJ2-2, with 7 positions matching TRBD2. CDR1 is SGHAT, CDR2 FQNNGV, per germline. The CDR3 has 15 amino acids. V shed 5 bases, J shed 7 bases, and the junction held 10 bases outside the gene matches. CDR3 nucleotides: TGTGCCAGCAGCATCAGCGGGGAATCCGGCGGGGAGCTGTTTTTT. This translates into CASSISGESGGELFF.

This rearrangement joins TRBV6-6 to TRBJ2-5; D is unresolved. The assigned J gene may be wrong: the sequence end matches TRBJ2-7 better. The CDR3 covers 12 residues. Germline V gene sequence: CDR1 MNHNY, CDR2 SVGAGI (reference sequence). The CDR3 bases are TGTGCCAGCAGTTACTCACTCTACGAGCAGTACTTC. Amino acids: CASSYSLYEQYF.

The rearrangement links TRBV7-9 to TRBJ1-6; TRBD1 matches at 9 bases. The germline CDR1 and CDR2 sequences are SEHNR and FQNEAQ (reference sequence). This CDR3 is 16 amino acids long. V shed 3 bases and J 8 bases; nucleotides not matched to a gene: 8. The CDR3 DNA is TGTGCCAGCAGCTTCACGATGACAGGGGGTGATTCACCCCTCCACTTT. Its translation is CASSFTMTGGDSPLHF.

CDR3 sequence reads: CASSTSGPYEQYF. The DNA for the CDR3 is TGTGCCAGCAGTACTAGCGGGCCCTACGAGCAGTACTTC. The V gene is TRBV2, the J gene TRBJ2-7; 9 bases map to TRBD2. This CDR3 has 13 residues. Germline V gives CDR1 SNHLY, CDR2 FYNNEI. V was clipped by 5 bases and J by 2 bases; unmatched bases: 1. Looking up the rest from reference TRBV2 and TRBJ2-7 gives the full variable domain: EPEVTQTPSHQVTQMGQEVILRCVPISNHLYFYWYRQILGQKVEFLVSFYNNEISEKSEIFDDQFSVERPDGSNFTLKIRSTKLEDSAMYFCASSTSGPYEQYFGPGTRLTVT.

This chain joins TRBV7-9 and TRBJ2-3; 10 nucleotides match TRBD2. The CDR3 sequence is 19 residues long. V shed 3 bases and J 7 bases; nucleotides not matched to a gene: 19. Germline-derived CDR1 and CDR2 are SEHNR and FQNEAQ (reference sequence). CDR3 sequence reads: CASSLSGVAGGLGPNTQYF. The CDR3 DNA reads TGTGCCAGCAGCTTGTCTGGGGTAGCGGGGGGTTTGGGCCCGAATACGCAGTATTTT.

J is TRBJ2-1 and V is TRBV10-3; D uncertain. V was shortened by 2 bases and J by 0 bases, with 11 bases between the two germline ends. The CDR3 totals 16 residues. Germline CDR1 reads ENHRY; CDR2 reads SYGVKD. As DNA, the CDR3 is TGTGCCATCAGTGAGCCGACGGCGAGCTCCTACAATGAGCAGTTCTTC. Residues: CAISEPTASSYNEQFF.

Comment on this clone: The sample contains more than one DNA sequence encoding this CDR3. The chain uses TRBV29-1 and TRBJ1-2; D ambiguous. The CDR3 runs 11 residues. Germline assignment: CDR1 SQVTM and CDR2 ANQGSEA. The V gene lost 6 bases and the J gene lost 4 bases, with 9 bases spanning the gap. The CDR3 DNA sequence: TGCAGCGTGGAGGCGATCTATGGCTACACCTTC. This gives the protein CSVEAIYGYTF.

This clone was recorded a few times. The rearrangement uses TRBV2 and TRBJ1-5; the D gene is possibly TRBD1 (5 bases). This CDR3 is built from 14 residues. Trimming pared 6 bases from V and 2 bases from J, leaving 11 bases between. Germline V lookup: CDR1 SNHLY, CDR2 FYNNEI. For the CDR3, the DNA is TGTGCCAGCAGGCCAGGGTCGGGCAATCAGCCCCAGCATTTT. Translated: CASRPGSGNQPQHF.